This T cell receptor beta chain was captured in a study of regulatory T cells in long-lasting Graves disease. Time point noted: persistent/refractory GD, antithyroid drugs over 5 years with positive TRAb. RNA from PBMCs was the source of the TCR library. This clonotype was observed many times. Construction of the TCR beta libraries employed iRepertoire HTBI primers in conjunction with Arm-PCR of CDR3 regions. TCRdb independently ran MiXCR on the multiplex PCR reads; one entry per CDR3 protein. The sample holds around 400,000 distinct CDR3 sequences, 23% seen once. V lost 7 bases, J lost 2 bases, and 6 bases stayed unmatched. Germline lookup yields CDR1 KGHDR and CDR2 SFDVKD. The CDR3 sequence is 14 residues long.

The receptor comes from a woman aged 40 to 50 with Graves disease. The V and J genes are TRBV24-1 and TRBJ2-5; 7 positions agree with TRBD1. The sample here was peripheral blood mononuclear cells (PBMCs), taken when the disease was refractory, from a patient treated with antithyroid drugs. The DNA of the CDR3 is TGTGCCACCAGCACGCCGGGACAGCAAGAGACCCAGTACTTC. Protein: CATSTPGQQETQYF.